These 8 T cell receptor beta chains came from one sample sequenced in a study of cytomegalovirus exposure and HLA in healthy donors. A multiplex PCR was run with 60 Vbeta primers and 13 Jbeta primers. Sequencing was performed with immunoSEQ multiplex PCR; in TCRdb, only in-frame clones are kept and a portion is missing. The sample lists more than 140,000 clones, 60% to 80% occurring once. The sample was PBMCs. These receptors were obtained from a male donor in good health and CMV-seronegative.

Remarks on this clone: One end of the junction varies from germline; a read error may be responsible. The rearrangement links TRBV7-9 to TRBJ1-1; the D is unclear. Per germline, CDR1 SEHNR and CDR2 FQNEAQ (reference sequence). The CDR3 runs to 10 residues. CDR3 DNA: TGTACCAGCAGCTCGGGTGAAGCTTTCTTT. Its protein product is CTSSSGEAFF.

Concerning this clone: The sample contains more than one DNA sequence encoding this CDR3. The chain has TRBV5-1 and TRBJ1-1, with D tentatively TRBD1 (6 bases). The CDR3 sequence is 14 residues long. The germline CDR1 and CDR2 sequences are SGHRS and YFSETQ. Trimming shortened V by 4 bases and J by 0 bases, and 10 bases separated the two germline ends. The CDR3 nucleotides are TGCGCCAGCAGCCTAACAGGGTTGAACACTGAAGCTTTCTTT. Translated: CASSLTGLNTEAFF.

The chain couples TRBV15 to TRBJ1-1, with a weak D call TRBD1 (5 bases). V was clipped by 8 bases and J by 0 bases, with 16 bases between them. The CDR3 is made up of 15 amino acids. The germline V gene encodes CDR1 LNHNV and CDR2 YYDKDF (reference sequence). The CDR3: CATFLDSPMNTEAFF. The CDR3 DNA is TGTGCCACCTTCCTCGACAGTCCCATGAACACTGAAGCTTTCTTT.

The chain has TRBV7-3 and TRBJ1-1; possible D gene TRBD1, 5 bases. Germline CDR1 is SGHTA and CDR2 is FQGTGA. The CDR3 length is 15 residues. Deletions cut 5 bases from V and 8 bases from J, with 21 bases between. The CDR3 here is CASSQTPTRGEEAFF. CDR3 DNA sequence: TGTGCCAGCAGCCAGACTCCGACCCGGGGGGAGGAAGCTTTCTTT. The full variable domain, in which reference TRBV7-3 and TRBJ1-1 provide the parts outside the CDR3, is GAGVSQTPSNKVTEKGKYVELRCDPISGHTALYWYRQSLGQGPEFLIYFQGTGAADDSGLPNDRFFAVRPEGSVSTLKIQRTERGDSAVYLCASSQTPTRGEEAFFGQGTRLTVV.

The V call is TRBV6-5, the J call TRBJ1-2, with 10 positions matching TRBD1. In germline, CDR1 is MNHEY, CDR2 SVGAGI. With 6 bases clipped from V and 6 bases from J, the junction kept 7 bases outside the gene matches. This CDR3 is 14 amino acids long. CDR3 sequence reads: CASRTGQGTDGYTF. DNA for the CDR3: TGTGCCAGCAGGACGGGACAGGGGACGGATGGCTACACCTTC.

A few counts support this clone. V usage is TRBV5-4 and J usage is TRBJ1-2; TRBD1 might be the D (6 bases). This CDR3 region has 13 residues. Germline V gene sequence: CDR1 SGHNT, CDR2 YYREEE (reference sequence). V lost 4 bases and J lost 4, with 11 bases in between. CDR3 bases: TGTGCCAGCAGCGGGGGGGGCGGCTATGGCTACACCTTC. It specifies CASSGGGGYGYTF. Full variable domain (rest looked up from reference TRBV5-4 and TRBJ1-2): ETGVTQSPTHLIKTRGQQVTLRCSSQSGHNTVSWYQQALGQGPQFIFQYYREEENGRGNFPPRFSGLQFPNYSSELNVNALELDDSALYLCASSGGGGYGYTFGSGTRLTVV.

The chain recombines TRBV7-2 with TRBJ2-5; possibly TRBD2 for D (7 bases). Germline V gene sequence: CDR1 SGHTA, CDR2 FQGNSA. The germline V and J ends were trimmed by 5 bases and 4 bases, with 14 bases remaining between them. This CDR3 has 14 amino acids. In DNA form, the CDR3 reads TGTGCCAGCAGCCAATCCGGGGGGCGAGAGACCCAGTACTTC. Its translation: CASSQSGGRETQYF. Full variable domain (rest looked up from reference TRBV7-2 and TRBJ2-5): GAGVSQSPSNKVTEKGKDVELRCDPISGHTALYWYRQSLGQGLEFLIYFQGNSAPDKSGLPSDRFSAERTGGSVSTLTIQRTQQEDSAVYLCASSQSGGRETQYFGPGTRLLVL.

V and J are TRBV6-1 and TRBJ2-7, with TRBD1 as a possible D gene (6 bases). The CDR3 loop spans 14 amino acids. V dropped 4 bases and J dropped 2 bases, with 12 bases sitting between them. CDR1 is MNHNS, CDR2 SASEGT, per germline. CDR3: CASSVTEGAYEQYF. DNA of the CDR3: TGTGCCAGCAGTGTTACTGAGGGGGCCTACGAGCAGTACTTC.